The clone carrying this T cell receptor (beta chain) was detected once. The antigen is undetermined. TCRdb keeps only in-frame clones here, not all; method: immunoSEQ multiplex PCR. Here the sample spans approximately 7,000 clones, 81% being singletons. These data are taken from a study of T cells after posttransplantation cyclophosphamide. The trim removed 4 bases at V and 6 bases at J, leaving 5 bases unmatched. The CDR3 runs 13 residues. CDR1 and CDR2 (germline): MNHNS, SASEGT. Regarding the study as a whole: Tissue-infiltrating T cells from skin or gut overlapped little with blood T cells. Recipient CMV seropositivity and CMV reactivation strongly tracked TRB clonality. Later blood repertoires were often dominated by clones from the donor CD8+ memory compartment.

Busulfan-fludarabine conditioning, marrow transplant, and cyclophosphamide on days +3 and +4 were administered. The V gene is TRBV6-1, the J gene TRBJ1-2; 7 nucleotides line up with TRBD1. This sequence originates from a female patient aged 45-60 years who received an allogeneic stem cell transplant from a related donor, was CMV-positive, and had no GVHD. Some T cells may be graft donor cells. Sequencing used PBMCs, obtained after allogeneic stem cell transplant with posttransplant cyclophosphamide. The CDR3 protein is CASSAMTGNGYTF. The CDR3, as DNA: TGTGCCAGCAGTGCGATGACAGGGAATGGCTACACCTTC.